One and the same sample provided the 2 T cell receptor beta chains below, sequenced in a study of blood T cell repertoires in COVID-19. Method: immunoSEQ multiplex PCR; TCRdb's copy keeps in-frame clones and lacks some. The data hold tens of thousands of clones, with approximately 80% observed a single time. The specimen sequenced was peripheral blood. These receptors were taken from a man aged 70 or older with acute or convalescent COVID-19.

This CDR3 is CASSDPDRSSYEQYF. In DNA form, the CDR3 reads TGTGCCAGCAGTGACCCCGACAGGAGCTCCTACGAGCAGTACTTC. V and J are TRBV2 and TRBJ2-7; possible D gene TRBD1, 6 bases. The germline V gene encodes CDR1 SNHLY and CDR2 FYNNEI. V lost 3 bases and J 0 bases, leaving 12 bases between the germline ends. This CDR3 is built from 15 residues.

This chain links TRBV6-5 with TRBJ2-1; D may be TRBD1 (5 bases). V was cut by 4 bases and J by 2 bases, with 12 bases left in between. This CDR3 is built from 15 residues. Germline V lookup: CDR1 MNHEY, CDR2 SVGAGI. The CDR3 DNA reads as TGTGCCAGCAGTTCTCGCGACAGAACCTACAATGAGCAGTTCTTC. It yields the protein CASSSRDRTYNEQFF.